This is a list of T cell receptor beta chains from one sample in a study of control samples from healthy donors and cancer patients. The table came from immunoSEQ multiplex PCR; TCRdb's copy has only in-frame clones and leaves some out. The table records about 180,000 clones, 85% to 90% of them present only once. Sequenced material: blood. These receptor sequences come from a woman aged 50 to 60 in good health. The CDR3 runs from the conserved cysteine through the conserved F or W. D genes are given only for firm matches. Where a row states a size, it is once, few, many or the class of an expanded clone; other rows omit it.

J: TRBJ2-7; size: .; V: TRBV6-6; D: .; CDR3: CASSTPTGINEQYF; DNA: TGTGCCAGCAGTACACCTACAGGGATCAACGAGCAGTACTTC
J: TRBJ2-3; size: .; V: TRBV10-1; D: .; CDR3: CASPGRRVTDTQYF; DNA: TGCGCCAGCCCAGGCCGCAGGGTCACAGATACGCAGTATTTT
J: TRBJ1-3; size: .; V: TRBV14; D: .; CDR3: CASSQGQGNTIYF; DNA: TGTGCCAGCAGCCAAGGACAGGGAAACACCATATATTTT
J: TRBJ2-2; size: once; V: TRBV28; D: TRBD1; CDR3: CASSLTGGIGELFF; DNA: TGTGCCAGCAGTTTGACAGGGGGCATCGGGGAGCTGTTTTTT
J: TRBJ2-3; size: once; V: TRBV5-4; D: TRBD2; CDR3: CASTWGGGTDTQYF; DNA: TGTGCCAGCACCTGGGGGGGTGGCACAGATACGCAGTATTTT
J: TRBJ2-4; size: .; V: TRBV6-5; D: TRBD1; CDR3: CASSTGTVWDIQYF; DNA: TGTGCCAGCAGTACCGGGACAGTTTGGGACATTCAGTACTTC
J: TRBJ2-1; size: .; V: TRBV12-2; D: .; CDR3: CARRPRGLAGGQINEQFF; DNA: TGTGCAAGACGACCACGGGGACTAGCGGGAGGGCAGATCAATGAGCAGTTCTTC
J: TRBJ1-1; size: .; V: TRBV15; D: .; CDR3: CATSREIMNTEAFF; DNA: TGTGCCACCAGCAGAGAAATAATGAACACTGAAGCTTTCTTT
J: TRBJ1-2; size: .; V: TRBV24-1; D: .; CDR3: CATSETSNYGYTF; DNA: TGTGCCACCAGTGAAACCTCTAACTATGGCTACACCTTC
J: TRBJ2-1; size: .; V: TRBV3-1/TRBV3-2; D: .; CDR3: CASSQDHRQSNEQFF; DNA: TGTGCCAGCAGCCAAGACCACAGGCAATCCAATGAGCAGTTCTTC
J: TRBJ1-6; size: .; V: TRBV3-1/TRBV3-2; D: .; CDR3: CASRWGSLGSSYNSPLHF; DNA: TGTGCCAGCAGGTGGGGGAGCCTAGGGAGCTCCTATAATTCACCCCTCCACTTT
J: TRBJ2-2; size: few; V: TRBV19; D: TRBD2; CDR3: CASSITGTSVGGELFF; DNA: TGTGCCAGTAGTATCACCGGGACTAGCGTCGGCGGGGAGCTGTTTTTT
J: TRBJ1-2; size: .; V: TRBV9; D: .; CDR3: CASSSAGTSMGYGYTF; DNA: TGTGCCAGCAGCTCAGCCGGGACGTCCATGGGCTATGGCTACACCTTC
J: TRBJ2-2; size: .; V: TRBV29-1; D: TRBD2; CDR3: CSVEGRHAGDLMFF; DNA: TGCAGCGTTGAAGGTAGACATGCGGGAGATCTGATGTTTTTT
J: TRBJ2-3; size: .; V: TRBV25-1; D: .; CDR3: CASSDFQGSTPSYF; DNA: TGTGCCAGCAGTGATTTCCAGGGAAGTACGCCGTCGTATTTT
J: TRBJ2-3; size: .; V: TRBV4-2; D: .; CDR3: CASSQASSSTDTQYF; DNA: TGTGCCAGCAGCCAAGCCTCCTCTAGCACAGATACGCAGTATTTT
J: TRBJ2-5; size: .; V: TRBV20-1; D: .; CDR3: CSGYGQETQYF; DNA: TGCAGTGGTTACGGACAAGAGACCCAGTACTTC
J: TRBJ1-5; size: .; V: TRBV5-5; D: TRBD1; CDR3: CASSLARQGAFTSQPQHF; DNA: TGTGCCAGCAGCTTGGCCCGCCAGGGGGCCTTTACCAGTCAGCCCCAGCATTTT